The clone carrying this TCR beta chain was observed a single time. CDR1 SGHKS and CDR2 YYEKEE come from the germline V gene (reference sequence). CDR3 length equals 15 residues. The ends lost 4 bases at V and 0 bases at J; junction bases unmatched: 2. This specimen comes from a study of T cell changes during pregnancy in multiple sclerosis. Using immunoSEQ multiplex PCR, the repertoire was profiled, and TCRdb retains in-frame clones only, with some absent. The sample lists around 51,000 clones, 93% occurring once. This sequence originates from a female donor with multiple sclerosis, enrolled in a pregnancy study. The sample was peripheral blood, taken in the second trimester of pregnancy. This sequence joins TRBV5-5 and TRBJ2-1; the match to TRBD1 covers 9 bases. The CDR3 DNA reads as TGTGCCAGCAGCCGGGACAGGGTCTCCTACAATGAGCAGTTCTTC. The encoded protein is CASSRDRVSYNEQFF.